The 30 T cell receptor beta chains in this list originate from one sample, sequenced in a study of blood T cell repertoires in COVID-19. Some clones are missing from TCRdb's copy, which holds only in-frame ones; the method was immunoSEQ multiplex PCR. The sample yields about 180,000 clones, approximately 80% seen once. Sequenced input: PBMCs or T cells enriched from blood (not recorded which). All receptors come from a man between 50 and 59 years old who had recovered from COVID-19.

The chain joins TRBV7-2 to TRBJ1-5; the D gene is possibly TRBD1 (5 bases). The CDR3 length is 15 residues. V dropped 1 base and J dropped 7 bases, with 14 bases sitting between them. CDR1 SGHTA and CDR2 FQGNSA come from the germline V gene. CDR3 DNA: TGTGCCAGCAGCTTAGTGTCAGGGTTTAGCCAGCCCCAGCATTTT. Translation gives CASSLVSGFSQPQHF.

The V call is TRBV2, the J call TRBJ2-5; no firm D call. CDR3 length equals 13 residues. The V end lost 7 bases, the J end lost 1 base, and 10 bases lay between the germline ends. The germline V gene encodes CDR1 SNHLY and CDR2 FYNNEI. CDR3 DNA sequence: TGTGCCAGCAAGATCCAGCGCCAAGAGACCCAGTACTTC. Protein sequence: CASKIQRQETQYF.

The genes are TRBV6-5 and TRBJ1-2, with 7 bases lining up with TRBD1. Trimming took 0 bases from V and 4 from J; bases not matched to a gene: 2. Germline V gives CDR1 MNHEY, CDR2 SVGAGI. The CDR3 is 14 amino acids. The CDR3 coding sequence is TGTGCCAGCAGTTACTCGGGACAGATCTATGGCTACACCTTC. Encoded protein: CASSYSGQIYGYTF.

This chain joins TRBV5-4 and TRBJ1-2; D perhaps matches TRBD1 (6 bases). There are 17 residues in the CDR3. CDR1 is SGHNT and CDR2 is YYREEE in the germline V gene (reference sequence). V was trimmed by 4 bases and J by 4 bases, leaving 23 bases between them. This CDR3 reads CASSPTGAPGQVYGYTF. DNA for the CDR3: TGTGCCAGCAGCCCGACCGGAGCACCGGGACAAGTCTATGGCTACACCTTC.

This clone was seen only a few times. The CDR3 bases are TGCGCCAGCAGCCACAACGAGCGCCACAATGAGCAGTTCTTC. Amino acids: CASSHNERHNEQFF. This chain connects TRBV4-1 to TRBJ2-1, with D uncertain. This CDR3 has 14 amino acids. CDR1 and CDR2 from the germline V gene are MGHRA and YSYEKL. Trimming took 3 bases from V and 5 from J, leaving 11 bases between them.

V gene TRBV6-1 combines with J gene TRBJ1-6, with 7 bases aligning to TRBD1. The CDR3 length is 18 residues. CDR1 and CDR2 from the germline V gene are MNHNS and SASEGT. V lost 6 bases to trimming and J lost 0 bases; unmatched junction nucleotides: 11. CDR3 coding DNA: TGTGCCAGCAGCGAAAGGACAGGCATATTCTCCTATAATTCACCCCTCCACTTT. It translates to CASSERTGIFSYNSPLHF.

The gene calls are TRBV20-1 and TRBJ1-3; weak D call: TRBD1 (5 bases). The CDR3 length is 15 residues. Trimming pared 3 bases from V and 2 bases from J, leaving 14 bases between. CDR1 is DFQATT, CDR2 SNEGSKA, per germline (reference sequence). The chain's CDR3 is CSASGGRGTGNTIYF. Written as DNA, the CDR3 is TGCAGTGCTAGTGGGGGTCGGGGAACTGGAAACACCATATATTTT.

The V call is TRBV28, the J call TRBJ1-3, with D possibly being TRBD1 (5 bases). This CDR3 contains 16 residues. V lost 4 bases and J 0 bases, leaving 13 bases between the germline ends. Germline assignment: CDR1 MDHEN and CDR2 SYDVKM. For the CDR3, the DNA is TGTGCCAGCAGTTCACCCCCTGACAGCTCTGGAAACACCATATATTTT. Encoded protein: CASSSPPDSSGNTIYF. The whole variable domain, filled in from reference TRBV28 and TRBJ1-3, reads DVKVTQSSRYLVKRTGEKVFLECVQDMDHENMFWYRQDPGLGLRLIYFSYDVKMKEKGDIPEGYSVSREKKERFSLILESASTNQTSMYLCASSSPPDSSGNTIYFGEGSWLTVV.

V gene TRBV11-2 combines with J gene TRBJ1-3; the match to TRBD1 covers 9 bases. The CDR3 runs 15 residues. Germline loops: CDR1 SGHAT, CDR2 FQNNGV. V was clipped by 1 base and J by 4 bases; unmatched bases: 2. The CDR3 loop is CASSLAGTGGNTIYF. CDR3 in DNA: TGTGCCAGCAGCTTAGCCGGGACAGGGGGAAACACCATATATTTT.

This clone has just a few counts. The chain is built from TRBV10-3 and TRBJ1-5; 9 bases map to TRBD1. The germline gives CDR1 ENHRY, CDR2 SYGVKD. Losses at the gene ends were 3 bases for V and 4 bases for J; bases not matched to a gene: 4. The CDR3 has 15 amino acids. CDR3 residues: CAISDFGQGNQPQHF. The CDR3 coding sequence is TGTGCCATCAGTGACTTCGGACAGGGGAATCAGCCCCAGCATTTT.

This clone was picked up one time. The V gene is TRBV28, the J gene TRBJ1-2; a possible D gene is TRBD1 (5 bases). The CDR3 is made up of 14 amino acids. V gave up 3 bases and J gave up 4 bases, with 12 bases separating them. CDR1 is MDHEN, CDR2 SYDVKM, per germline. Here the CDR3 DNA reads TGTGCCAGCAGTTTCTGGCAGGGTCCCTATGGCTACACCTTC. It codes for CASSFWQGPYGYTF.

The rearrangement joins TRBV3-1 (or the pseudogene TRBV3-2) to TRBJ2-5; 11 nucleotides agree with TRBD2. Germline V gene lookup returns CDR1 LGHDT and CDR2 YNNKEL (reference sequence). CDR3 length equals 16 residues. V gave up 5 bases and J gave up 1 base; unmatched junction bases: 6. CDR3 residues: CASSTRLAGPQETQYF. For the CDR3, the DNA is TGTGCCAGCAGCACCCGACTAGCGGGACCCCAAGAGACCCAGTACTTC.

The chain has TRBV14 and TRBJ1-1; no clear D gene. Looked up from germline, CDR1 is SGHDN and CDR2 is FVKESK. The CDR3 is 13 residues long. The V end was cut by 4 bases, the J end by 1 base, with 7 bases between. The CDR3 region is CASSRNRNTEAFF. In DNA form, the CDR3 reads TGTGCCAGCAGCCGAAACAGGAACACTGAAGCTTTCTTT.

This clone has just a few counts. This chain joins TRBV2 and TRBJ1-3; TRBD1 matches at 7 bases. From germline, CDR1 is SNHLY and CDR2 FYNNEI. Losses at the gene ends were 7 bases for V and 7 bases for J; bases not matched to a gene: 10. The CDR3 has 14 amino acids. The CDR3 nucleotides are TGTGCCAGCATTGGACAGGTTCACATGAACACCATATATTTT. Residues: CASIGQVHMNTIYF.

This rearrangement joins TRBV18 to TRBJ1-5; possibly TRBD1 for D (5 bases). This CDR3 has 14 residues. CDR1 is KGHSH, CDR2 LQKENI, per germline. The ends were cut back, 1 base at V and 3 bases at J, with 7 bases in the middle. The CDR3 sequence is CASSPLQDNQPQHF. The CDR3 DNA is TGTGCCAGCTCACCACTACAGGACAATCAGCCCCAGCATTTT.

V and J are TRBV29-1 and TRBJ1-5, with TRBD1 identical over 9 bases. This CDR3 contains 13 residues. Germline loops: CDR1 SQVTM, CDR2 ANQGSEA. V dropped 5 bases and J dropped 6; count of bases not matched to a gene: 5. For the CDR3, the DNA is TGCAGCGTTCTACAGGGGGCGAGTCAGCCCCAGCATTTT. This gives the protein CSVLQGASQPQHF.

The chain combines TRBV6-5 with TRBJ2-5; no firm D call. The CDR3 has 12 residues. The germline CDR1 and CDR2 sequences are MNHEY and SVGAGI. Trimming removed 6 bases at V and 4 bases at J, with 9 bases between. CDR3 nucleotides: TGTGCCAGCAGGGTATCCGGAGAGACCCAGTACTTC. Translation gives CASRVSGETQYF.

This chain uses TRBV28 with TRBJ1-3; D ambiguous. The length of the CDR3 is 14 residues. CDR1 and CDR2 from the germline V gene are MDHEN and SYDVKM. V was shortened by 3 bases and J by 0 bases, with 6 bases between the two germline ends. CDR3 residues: CASSLGFSGNTIYF. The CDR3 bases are TGTGCCAGCAGTTTGGGCTTCTCTGGAAACACCATATATTTT.

The CDR3 region is CASSLAAGIYEQYF. The DNA for the CDR3 is TGTGCCAGCAGCTTAGCGGCAGGGATCTACGAGCAGTACTTC. The genes are TRBV7-6 and TRBJ2-7, with D maybe TRBD1 (5 bases). The CDR3 is 14 amino acids. CDR1 is SGHVS, CDR2 FNYEAQ, per germline. V gave up 0 bases and J gave up 3 bases, with 9 bases separating them.

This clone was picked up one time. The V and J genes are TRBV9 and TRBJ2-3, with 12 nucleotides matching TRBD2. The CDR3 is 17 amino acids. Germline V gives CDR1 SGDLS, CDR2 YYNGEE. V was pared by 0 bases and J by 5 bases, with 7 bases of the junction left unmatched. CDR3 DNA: TGTGCCAGCAGCGTAGGGCTAGCGGGGGGGCCCCAAGATACGCAGTATTTT. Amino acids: CASSVGLAGGPQDTQYF.

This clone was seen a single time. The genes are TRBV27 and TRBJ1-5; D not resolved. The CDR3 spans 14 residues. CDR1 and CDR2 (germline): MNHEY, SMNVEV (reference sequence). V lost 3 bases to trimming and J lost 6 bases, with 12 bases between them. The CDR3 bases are TGTGCCAGCAGTTTGACGGCACGGGGTCAGCCCCAGCATTTT. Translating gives CASSLTARGQPQHF.

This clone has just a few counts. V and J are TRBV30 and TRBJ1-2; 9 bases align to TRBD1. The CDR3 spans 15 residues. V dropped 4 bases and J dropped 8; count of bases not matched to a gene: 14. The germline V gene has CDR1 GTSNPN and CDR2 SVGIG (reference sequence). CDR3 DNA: TGTGCCTGGACCATTCGGGGACAGGGAATTGGAGGCTACACCTTC. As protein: CAWTIRGQGIGGYTF.

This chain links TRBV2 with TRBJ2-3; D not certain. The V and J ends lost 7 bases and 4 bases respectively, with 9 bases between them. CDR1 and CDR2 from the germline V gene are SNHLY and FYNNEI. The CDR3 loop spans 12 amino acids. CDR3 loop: CASTSSPDTQYF. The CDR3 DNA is TGTGCCAGCACCAGTTCCCCAGATACGCAGTATTTT.

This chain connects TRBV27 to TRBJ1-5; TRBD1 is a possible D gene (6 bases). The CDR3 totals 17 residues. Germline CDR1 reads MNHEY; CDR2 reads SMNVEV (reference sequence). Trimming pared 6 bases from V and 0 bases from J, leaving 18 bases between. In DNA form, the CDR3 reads TGTGCCAGCAGCCCCACGGGGGGCATTTATAGCAATCAGCCCCAGCATTTT. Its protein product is CASSPTGGIYSNQPQHF.

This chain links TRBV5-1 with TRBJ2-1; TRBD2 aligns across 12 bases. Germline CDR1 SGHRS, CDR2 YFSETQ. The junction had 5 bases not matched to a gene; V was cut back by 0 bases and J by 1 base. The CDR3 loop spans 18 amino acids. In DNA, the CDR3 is TGCGCCAGCAGCTTGGCCCGGACTAGCGGGGTTTCCTACAATGAGCAGTTCTTC. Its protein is CASSLARTSGVSYNEQFF.

The DNA of the CDR3 is TGTGCCAGCAGTTACCCAACAGTGAGCTCCTACAATGAGCAGTTCTTC. Protein product: CASSYPTVSSYNEQFF. The rearrangement joins TRBV6-2 or TRBV6-3 to TRBJ2-1; D call uncertain. Germline CDR1 reads MNHEY; CDR2 reads SVGEGT. The CDR3 has 16 residues. V dropped 2 bases and J dropped 0 bases, with 11 bases sitting between them.

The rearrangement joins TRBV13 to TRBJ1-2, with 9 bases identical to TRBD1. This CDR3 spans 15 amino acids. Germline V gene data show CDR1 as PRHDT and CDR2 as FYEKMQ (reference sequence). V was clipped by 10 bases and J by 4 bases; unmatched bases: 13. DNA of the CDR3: TGTGCCAACTCCCGGGACAGGGCGAACTTCTATGGCTACACCTTC. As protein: CANSRDRANFYGYTF. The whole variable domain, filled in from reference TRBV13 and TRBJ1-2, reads AAGVIQSPRHLIKEKRETATLKCYPIPRHDTVYWYQQGPGQDPQFLISFYEKMQSDKGSIPDRFSAQQFSDYHSELNMSSLELGDSALYFCANSRDRANFYGYTFGSGTRLTVV.

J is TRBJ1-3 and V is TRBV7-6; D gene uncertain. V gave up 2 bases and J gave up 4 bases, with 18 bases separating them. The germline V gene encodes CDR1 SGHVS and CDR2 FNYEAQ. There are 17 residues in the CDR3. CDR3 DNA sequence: TGTGCCAGCAGCTTAAACGAGGGAGGAGAATGGGGAAACACCATATATTTT. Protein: CASSLNEGGEWGNTIYF.

CDR3 DNA: TGCGCCAGCAGCTTGGTCGGACAGGGATCCGAAAAACTGTTTTTT. It yields the protein CASSLVGQGSEKLFF. The chain employs TRBV5-1 and TRBJ1-4; TRBD1 aligns across 8 bases. With V trimmed by 0 bases and J by 8 bases, 6 bases remained unmatched. The V gene's germline CDR1 is SGHRS and CDR2 YFSETQ. The CDR3 runs to 15 residues.

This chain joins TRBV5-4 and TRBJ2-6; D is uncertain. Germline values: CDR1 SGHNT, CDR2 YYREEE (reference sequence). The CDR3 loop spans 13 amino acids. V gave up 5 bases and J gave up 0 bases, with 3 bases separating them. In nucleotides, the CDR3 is TGTGCCAGCAGTTACTCTGGGGCCAACGTCCTGACTTTC. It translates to CASSYSGANVLTF.